The 13 T cell receptor beta chains below were found in one sample sequenced in a study of shared clonotypes between healthy human individuals. TCRdb keeps only in-frame clones here, not all; method: immunoSEQ multiplex PCR. Among approximately 2,300,000 clones listed, 92% were seen once. Sequenced sample: naive CD4+ T cells from PBMCs. Described subset: CD45RA+ positively selected. The source of these receptors is a man aged 18 to 30 in good health. Some clones in this sample may be carry-over from other donors' samples.

The chain carries TRBV28 and TRBJ2-2; D possibly corresponds to TRBD2 (6 bases). The germline gives CDR1 MDHEN, CDR2 SYDVKM. Between the trimmed V and J ends, which lost 3 bases and 3 bases, there was a span of 14 bases. The CDR3 consists of 16 residues. The CDR3 is CASSLAQRAYTGELFF. CDR3 sequence (DNA): TGTGCCAGCAGTTTGGCCCAGCGGGCTTACACCGGGGAGCTGTTTTTT.

The count of this clone is one. Germline and junction disagree at one end, which may indicate a read error. Other DNA sequences of this sample code for an identical CDR3. The V gene is TRBV6-5, the J gene TRBJ2-2, with D possibly TRBD1 on 6 matching bases. This CDR3 is built from 14 residues. Germline CDR1 is MNHEY and CDR2 is SVGAGI. The CDR3 here is CASSSQGNTGELFF. The CDR3 nucleotides read TGCGCCAGCAGTTCACAGGGAAACACCGGGGAGCTGTTTTTT.

This clone was counted a single time. V and J are TRBV19 and TRBJ2-1; D is perhaps TRBD1 (6 bases). The V end lost 10 bases, the J end lost 9 bases, and 16 bases lay between the germline ends. The germline V gene encodes CDR1 LNHDA and CDR2 SQIVND (reference sequence). The CDR3 length is 12 residues. The CDR3 sequence: CATKDHRVEQFF. Here the CDR3 DNA reads TGTGCCACCAAAGATCACAGGGTTGAGCAGTTCTTC.

The chain recombines TRBV6-1 with TRBJ1-2; 11 nucleotides line up with TRBD1. The CDR3 length is 15 residues. J gave up 4 bases and V 5 bases, and 6 bases lay outside the gene matches. Germline V gene lookup returns CDR1 MNHNS and CDR2 SASEGT. The CDR3 sequence: CASSNRDRGAYGYTF. CDR3 in DNA: TGTGCCAGCAGTAACCGGGACAGGGGGGCCTATGGCTACACCTTC.

To note about this clone: Other DNA sequences in the sample encode the same CDR3. The genes are TRBV9 and TRBJ1-2; D might be TRBD1 (5 bases). CDR3 size: 13 residues. Deletions cut 2 bases from V and 3 bases from J, with 8 bases between. Germline V gene data show CDR1 as SGDLS and CDR2 as YYNGEE. CDR3 coding DNA: TGTGCCAGCAGCGTCGCCAGGGACTATGGCTACACCTTC. This sequence encodes CASSVARDYGYTF.

This rearrangement joins TRBV5-1 to TRBJ2-6; D uncertain. The CDR3 is made up of 15 amino acids. Germline V gene lookup returns CDR1 SGHRS and CDR2 YFSETQ. V lost 4 bases and J lost 3, with 11 bases in between. The CDR3 here is CASSHSGDGANVLTF. CDR3 bases: TGCGCCAGCAGCCACAGTGGGGATGGGGCCAACGTCCTGACTTTC.

This chain connects TRBV12-5 to TRBJ2-7, with 7 bases that match TRBD2. Germline CDR1 is LGHNT and CDR2 is FRNRAP. Germline trimming cut 3 bases from V and 6 bases from J; bases unmatched to any gene: 5. CDR3 length equals 13 residues. This chain's CDR3 is CASGFSGGGEQYF. The CDR3 DNA reads TGTGCTAGTGGTTTCTCGGGAGGAGGCGAGCAGTACTTC.

With respect to this clone: Other DNA variants within this sample encode the same CDR3. The DNA of the CDR3 is TGTGCCAGCAGCAGGGACAGGGGTTACGAGCAGTACTTC. Its protein is CASSRDRGYEQYF. The V call is TRBV11-2, the J call TRBJ2-7; TRBD1 matches at 10 bases. The CDR3 is 13 amino acids. Germline V gives CDR1 SGHAT, CDR2 FQNNGV. Losses at the gene ends were 5 bases for V and 4 bases for J; bases not matched to a gene: 2.

The chain combines TRBV7-3 with TRBJ1-2, with a tentative D call TRBD1 (6 bases). The germline V and J ends were trimmed by 7 bases and 6 bases, with 27 bases remaining between them. The CDR3 sequence is 17 residues long. Germline V gives CDR1 SGHTA, CDR2 FQGTGA. The CDR3 reads CASTPALTGPRGDGYTF. As DNA, the CDR3 is TGTGCCAGCACCCCGGCCTTAACAGGCCCCAGGGGAGATGGCTACACCTTC.

As regards this clone: In the same sample, other DNA sequences code for this CDR3. The chain has TRBV5-1 and TRBJ2-3; D perhaps matches TRBD2 (5 bases). V lost 4 bases and J lost 6, with 9 bases in between. CDR1 and CDR2 from the germline V gene are SGHRS and YFSETQ. The CDR3 totals 12 residues. The CDR3 DNA reads TGCGCCAGCAGCCCGAGAGGGGATACGCAGTATTTT. Translated, it gives CASSPRGDTQYF.

CDR3 residues: CASSQDNRGFNQPQHF. DNA for the CDR3: TGCGCCAGCAGCCAAGATAATAGGGGATTCAATCAGCCCCAGCATTTT. V is TRBV4-3 and J is TRBJ1-5, with D possibly matching TRBD1 (5 bases). The CDR3 is 16 amino acids. V was cut by 0 bases and J by 3 bases, with 12 bases left in between. Germline V lookup: CDR1 LGHNA, CDR2 YSLEER.

CDR3 region: CASSQNTLNTGELFF. The DNA of the CDR3 is TGCGCCAGCAGCCAGAACACCCTCAACACCGGGGAGCTGTTTTTT. V gene TRBV4-3 combines with J gene TRBJ2-2; D unclear. The germline gives CDR1 LGHNA, CDR2 YSLEER. V lost 3 bases and J 2 bases, leaving 10 bases between the germline ends. The CDR3 is 15 amino acids.

The chain carries TRBV6-5 and TRBJ2-7, with 7 bases that match TRBD1. CDR1 and CDR2 from the germline V gene are MNHEY and SVGAGI. After removal of 7 bases from V and 3 bases from J, the junction contained 9 bases not matched to a gene. This CDR3 has 14 residues. The CDR3 here is CASTSGGRGYEQYF. The CDR3, as DNA: TGTGCCAGCACCTCAGGGGGAAGGGGCTACGAGCAGTACTTC.